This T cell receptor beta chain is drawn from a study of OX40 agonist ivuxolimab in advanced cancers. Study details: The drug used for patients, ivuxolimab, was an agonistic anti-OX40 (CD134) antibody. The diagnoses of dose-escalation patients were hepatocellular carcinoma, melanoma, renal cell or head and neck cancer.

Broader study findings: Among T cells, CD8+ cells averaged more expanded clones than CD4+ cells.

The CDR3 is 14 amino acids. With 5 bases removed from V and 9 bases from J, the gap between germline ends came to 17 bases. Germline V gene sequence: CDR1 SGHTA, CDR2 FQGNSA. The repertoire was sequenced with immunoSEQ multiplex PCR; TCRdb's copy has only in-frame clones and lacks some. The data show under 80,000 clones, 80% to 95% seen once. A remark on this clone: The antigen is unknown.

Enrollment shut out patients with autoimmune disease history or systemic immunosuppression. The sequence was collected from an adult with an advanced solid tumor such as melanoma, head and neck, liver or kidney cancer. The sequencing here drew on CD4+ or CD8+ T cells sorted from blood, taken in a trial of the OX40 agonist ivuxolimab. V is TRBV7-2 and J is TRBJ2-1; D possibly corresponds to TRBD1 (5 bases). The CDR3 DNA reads TGTGCCAGCAGCCCAAGGAGACAGTTTAGTGAGCAGTTCTTC. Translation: CASSPRRQFSEQFF.